This entry describes one T cell receptor beta chain. Its antigen has not been determined. No per-base quality is available; no much larger clone lies one base away. The same CDR3 arises from other DNA sequences in this sample as well. This entry belongs to a study of blood T cell repertoires in COVID-19 (dated by TCRdb to between 2020 and 2021). Background for the entire study: Samples covering the acute and convalescent phases of COVID-19 were provided by collaborators in the United States, Italy and Spain. The material from the prospective study consisted of cDNA or gDNA derived from T cells, B-cell-depleted T cells, or PBMCs. Subjects who had been exposed to COVID-19, were actively infected with it, or had recovered from it provided the deeply sampled blood TCRbeta repertoires that made up the dataset. A freely available public database, intended as a resource for researchers studying the immune response to SARS-CoV-2, is where the repertoires were released. The samples were drawn from two sources: the first 160 participants of the ongoing ImmuneRACE study, and over 1,000 subjects contributed by 6 global collaborators. The sample metadata nearly always contained a de-identified subject ID, COVID-19 status, age in years and sex. Where available, HLA class I and class II types were obtained from metadata supplied by the sample provider rather than from assay-based typing.

Cut back by 1 base and 2 bases, the V and J ends lie 5 bases apart. Reading the germline V gene (reference sequence) gives CDR1 LGHDT and CDR2 YNNKEL. The CDR3 starts with the cysteine, ends with the phenylalanine, and has 14 residues. Just the 42-base CDR3 DNA is kept, in frame starting at base 1. Paper-wide results and their limitations: The amount of clinical and demographic metadata varied by source and participant and was provided uncurated.

Whole blood was collected in K2EDTA tubes by collaborating institutions according to the institutions' own protocols. Collaborator samples were shipped for TCRbeta analysis as frozen whole blood, isolated PBMCs, or DNA extracted from either sample type. The immunoSEQ Assay, a bias-controlled multiplex PCR, was used to amplify TCRbeta CDR3 regions from genomic DNA. Processing in the source paper ran as follows. The number of nucleated cells in each sample was estimated from the amplification of reference gene primers within the assay. To quantify the absolute abundance of each unique TCRbeta CDR3 rearrangement, sequence reads were collapsed and filtered. For each sample, productive Simpson clonality was calculated by taking the square root of Simpson's diversity index across productive rearrangements. Here the immuneACCESS table is served through TCRdb, limited to in-frame sequences with V and J called. Missing clones are a known gap in these copies; in checked studies unresolved V genes cover under half, and the rest lacks a known reason. Clone size and V and J calls were adopted from that table, with D and trimming inferred from the DNA. For this sample there are roughly 39,000 clones; around nine tenths appear just once. Clones ranked in the top ten supply 5% to 6% of the sample.

The sample taken for sequencing was peripheral blood. The sequence joins TRBV3-1 (or the pseudogene TRBV3-2) to TRBJ2-2; no D gene can be assigned with confidence. This receptor was taken from a human donor in a cohort sampled during active COVID-19. The CDR3 here reads CASSQVANTGELFF. The nucleotide sequence reads as follows: TGTGCCAGCAGCCAAGTGGCAAACACCGGGGAGCTGTTTTTT.